This T cell receptor (beta chain) was found in a study of cytomegalovirus exposure and HLA in healthy donors. With 60 Vbeta and 13 Jbeta primers, the PCR was carried out. Here immunoSEQ multiplex PCR was the method, and the copy in TCRdb shows in-frame clones only, minus some. The data hold 130,000 to 150,000 clones, with about 70% observed a single time. The trim removed 5 bases at V and 1 base at J, leaving 6 bases unmatched. Germline V gives CDR1 SEHNR, CDR2 FQNEAQ (reference sequence). CDR3 length: 15 residues. The study, taken as a whole, reports: Through in vitro validation, a few CMV-associated chains were shown to be specific for CMV antigens.

On this clone: Its antigen is unknown.

Sequences were obtained from PBMCs. V is TRBV7-9 and J is TRBJ2-7, with 9 bases lining up with TRBD2. This sequence was found in a man aged 18 to 29 in good health and CMV-seronegative. The CDR3 loop reads CASSPKRGASYEQYF. Here the CDR3 DNA reads TGTGCCAGCAGCCCAAAGCGGGGGGCTTCCTACGAGCAGTACTTC.